These T cell receptor beta chains were read from a single sample in a study of cytomegalovirus exposure and HLA in healthy donors. Sequencing used immunoSEQ multiplex PCR; TCRdb keeps in-frame clones, though not all of them. Here the sample spans 95,000 to 150,000 clones, 75% to 90% being singletons. The sample comprised PBMCs. These receptors were taken from a man in his thirties or forties in good health and CMV-seronegative. Both conserved end residues are part of each CDR3. D genes are given only for firm matches. Not all rows give a size; the values are once, few, many and, for expanded clones, a class.

j_call | v_call | d_call | clone_size | cdr3_aa | cdr3_nt
TRBJ1-1 | TRBV27 | . | . | CASSLGPEALNTEAFF | TGTGCCAGCAGCCTTGGGCCAGAAGCCTTGAACACTGAAGCTTTCTTT
TRBJ2-5 | TRBV30 | TRBD2 | . | CAWSVLAGGPGETQYF | TGTGCCTGGAGTGTATTAGCGGGGGGGCCTGGAGAGACCCAGTACTTC
TRBJ2-4 | TRBV5-8 | TRBD1 | . | CASSSYGTENIQYF | TGTGCCAGCTCCTCTTACGGGACAGAAAACATTCAGTACTTC
TRBJ2-1 | TRBV2 | TRBD2 | . | CASSEGPSGGSEQFF | TGTGCCAGCAGTGAAGGGCCTAGCGGGGGTAGTGAGCAGTTCTTC
TRBJ2-2 | TRBV21-1 | . | . | CASDVAGRTGELFF | TGTGCCAGCGATGTCGCAGGCCGGACCGGGGAGCTGTTTTTT
TRBJ2-7 | TRBV10-3 | . | . | CAIGDSTSYEQYF | TGTGCCATCGGTGACAGCACTAGCTACGAGCAGTACTTC
TRBJ2-3 | TRBV9 | . | . | CASSVALHGDTQYF | TGTGCCAGCAGCGTAGCTCTGCACGGAGATACGCAGTATTTT
TRBJ1-1 | TRBV6-5 | . | . | CASSYGGRTTEAFF | TGTGCCAGCAGTTACGGCGGGAGAACTACTGAAGCTTTCTTT
TRBJ1-1 | TRBV5-4 | . | . | CASSLTTGNTEAFF | TGTGCCAGCAGCTTAACGACAGGGAACACTGAAGCTTTCTTT
TRBJ2-5 | TRBV28 | TRBD2 | few | CASQDRLAGGRETQYF | TGTGCCAGCCAAGACCGACTTGCGGGGGGGCGAGAGACCCAGTACTTC
TRBJ2-7 | TRBV28 | TRBD1 | . | CATKGRGYVYEQYF | TGTGCAACTAAGGGCAGGGGGTATGTCTACGAGCAGTACTTC
TRBJ1-1 | TRBV27 | . | few | CASRWTVYTEAFF | TGTGCCAGCAGGTGGACAGTCTACACTGAAGCTTTCTTT
TRBJ2-1 | TRBV9 | . | . | CASSVVARGTGEQFF | TGTGCCAGCAGCGTAGTGGCAAGGGGTACAGGGGAGCAGTTCTTC
TRBJ1-4 | TRBV10-2 | TRBD1 | . | CASSPDRGHEKLFF | TGCGCCAGCAGCCCGGACAGGGGACATGAAAAACTGTTTTTT
TRBJ1-1 | TRBV28 | . | . | CASSDPRGFDTEAFF | TGTGCCAGCAGCGACCCCCGGGGGTTTGACACTGAAGCTTTCTTT
TRBJ2-3 | TRBV7-2 | . | . | CASSLVAHRRGDTQYF | TGTGCCAGCAGCTTAGTCGCGCACCGAAGAGGTGATACGCAGTATTTT
TRBJ1-2 | TRBV5-1 | TRBD1 | . | CASSSHRTGMEDYGYTF | TGCGCCAGCAGCTCTCATAGGACAGGGATGGAGGACTATGGCTACACCTTC
TRBJ2-7 | TRBV7-9 | TRBD1 | . | CASSGQEPYEQYF | TGTGCCAGCAGTGGACAGGAACCCTACGAGCAGTACTTC
TRBJ1-1 | TRBV7-9 | TRBD1 | . | CSSSLASGGAGSEAFF | TGTTCCAGCAGCTTAGCGTCAGGGGGCGCCGGGTCTGAAGCTTTCTTT
TRBJ1-6 | TRBV27 | . | . | CASPPQVSSYNSPLHF | TGTGCCAGCCCCCCCCAGGTGAGCTCCTATAATTCACCCCTCCACTTT
TRBJ1-3 | TRBV6-1 | . | . | CAAPVRVSGNTIYF | TGTGCCGCGCCCGTGAGGGTCTCTGGAAACACCATATATTTT
TRBJ1-2 | TRBV7-9 | . | . | CASSLNSRVKF | TGTGCCAGCAGCTTAAACTCCAGGGTAAAATTC
TRBJ1-3 | TRBV6-6 | . | . | CASSSGYRGNTIYF | TGTGCCAGCAGTTCCGGGTATCGTGGAAACACCATATATTTT
TRBJ1-2 | TRBV18 | . | . | CASSQSHSTGGYGYTF | TGTGCCAGCTCACAAAGCCACTCCACCGGGGGCTATGGCTACACCTTC
TRBJ2-1 | TRBV29-1 | . | . | CSVAGTYNEQFF | TGCAGCGTTGCCGGGACTTACAATGAGCAGTTCTTC
TRBJ2-3 | TRBV6-1 | . | . | CASSAGRQISSTDTQYF | TGTGCCAGCAGTGCTGGTCGACAGATTTCTAGCACAGATACGCAGTATTTT
TRBJ2-3 | TRBV6-5 | . | few | CASSYSSGTDTQYF | TGTGCCAGCAGTTACTCTTCAGGCACAGATACGCAGTATTTT